This TCR beta chain came from a study of CD8 T cells in Susac syndrome. The germline V and J ends were trimmed by 4 bases and 7 bases, with 7 bases remaining between them. Germline V lookup: CDR1 SGHTA, CDR2 FQGNSA. The CDR3 runs to 11 residues. It was with random hexamers that 0.5 to 1 ug RNA was reverse transcribed. Multiplex PCR with immunoSEQ amplified the TCR beta CDR3 across 54 Vbeta and 13 Jbeta. TCRdb processed the immunoSEQ multiplex PCR reads anew with MiXCR; each CDR3 protein has one entry. The table includes 95,000 to 150,000 distinct CDR3 sequences, just under 95% detected once. The chain employs TRBV7-2 and TRBJ1-1; D might be TRBD1 (5 bases). The sequenced material came from CD8+ T cells from PBMCs. The TCR was taken from a human donor with Susac syndrome. In DNA, the CDR3 is TGTGCCAGCAGCTCGAGGGGTGAAGCTTTCTTT. It specifies CASSSRGEAFF.